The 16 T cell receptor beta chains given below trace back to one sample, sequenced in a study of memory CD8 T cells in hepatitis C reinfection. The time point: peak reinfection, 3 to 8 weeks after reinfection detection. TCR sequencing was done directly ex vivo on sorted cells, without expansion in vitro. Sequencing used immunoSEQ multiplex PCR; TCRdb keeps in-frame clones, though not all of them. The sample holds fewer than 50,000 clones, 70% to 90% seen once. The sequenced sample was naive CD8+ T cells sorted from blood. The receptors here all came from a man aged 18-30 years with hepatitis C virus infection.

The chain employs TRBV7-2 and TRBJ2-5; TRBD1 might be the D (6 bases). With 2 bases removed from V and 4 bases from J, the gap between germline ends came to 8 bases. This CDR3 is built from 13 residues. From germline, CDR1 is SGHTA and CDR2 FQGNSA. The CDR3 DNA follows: TGTGCCAGCAGCTTAACAGGGATAGAGACCCAGTACTTC. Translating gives CASSLTGIETQYF.

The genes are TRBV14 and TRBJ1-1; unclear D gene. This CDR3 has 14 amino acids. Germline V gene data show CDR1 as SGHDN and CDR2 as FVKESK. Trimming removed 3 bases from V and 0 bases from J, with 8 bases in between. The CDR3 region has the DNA TGTGCCAGCAGCCAGCTACTCATGAACACTGAAGCTTTCTTT. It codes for CASSQLLMNTEAFF.

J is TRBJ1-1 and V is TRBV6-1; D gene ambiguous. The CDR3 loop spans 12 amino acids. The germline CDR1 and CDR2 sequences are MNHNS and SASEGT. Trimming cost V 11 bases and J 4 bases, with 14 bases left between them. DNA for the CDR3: TGTGCCGCCGGGAGGCGAGGCACTGAAGCTTTCTTT. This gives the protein CAAGRRGTEAFF.

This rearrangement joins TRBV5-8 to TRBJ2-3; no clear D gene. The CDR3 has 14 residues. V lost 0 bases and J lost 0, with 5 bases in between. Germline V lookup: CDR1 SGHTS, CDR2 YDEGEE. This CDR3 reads CASSLDGSTDTQYF. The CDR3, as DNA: TGTGCCAGCAGCTTGGACGGGAGCACAGATACGCAGTATTTT.

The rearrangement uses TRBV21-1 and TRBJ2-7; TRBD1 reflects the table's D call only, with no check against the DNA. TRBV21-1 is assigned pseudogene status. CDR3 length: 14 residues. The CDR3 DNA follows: TGTGCCAGCAGCAAAGCTGACAGCCCGCAGGAGCAGTACGTC. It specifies CASSKADSPQEQYV.

CDR3 sequence: CASSWNGRGLDEKLFF. CDR3 coding DNA: TGTGCCAGCAGCTGGAACGGACGGGGTCTGGATGAAAAACTGTTTTTT. The chain has TRBV7-9 and TRBJ1-4; no firm D call. Germline V gene data show CDR1 as SEHNR and CDR2 as FQNEAQ (reference sequence). This CDR3 has 16 residues. Trimming took off 4 bases at V and 6 bases at J, with 18 bases between the two ends.

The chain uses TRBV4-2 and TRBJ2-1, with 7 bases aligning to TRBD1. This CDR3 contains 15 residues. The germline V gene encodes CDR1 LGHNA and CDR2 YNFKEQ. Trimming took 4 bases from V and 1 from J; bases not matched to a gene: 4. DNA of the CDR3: TGTGCCAGCAGCCCTGGACAGGAATCCTACAATGAGCAGTTCTTC. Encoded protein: CASSPGQESYNEQFF.

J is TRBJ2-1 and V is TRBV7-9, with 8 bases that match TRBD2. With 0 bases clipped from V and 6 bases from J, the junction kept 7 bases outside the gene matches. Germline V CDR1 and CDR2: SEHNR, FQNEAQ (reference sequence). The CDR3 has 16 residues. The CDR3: CASSLAGGRRGNEQFF. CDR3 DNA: TGTGCCAGCAGCTTAGCAGGCGGGAGGCGCGGCAATGAGCAGTTCTTC.

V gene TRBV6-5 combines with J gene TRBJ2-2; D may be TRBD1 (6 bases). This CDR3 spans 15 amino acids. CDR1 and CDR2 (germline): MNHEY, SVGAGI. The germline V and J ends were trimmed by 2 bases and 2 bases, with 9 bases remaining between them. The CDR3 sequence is CASSYGTLNTGELFF. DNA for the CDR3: TGTGCCAGCAGTTACGGGACACTCAACACCGGGGAGCTGTTTTTT.

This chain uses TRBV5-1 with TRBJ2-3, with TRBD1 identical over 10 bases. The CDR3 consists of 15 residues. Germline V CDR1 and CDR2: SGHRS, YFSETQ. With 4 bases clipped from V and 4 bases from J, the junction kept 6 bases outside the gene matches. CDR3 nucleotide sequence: TGCGCCAGCAGCCCGACAGGGGGCGACGCAGATACGCAGTATTTT. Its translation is CASSPTGGDADTQYF. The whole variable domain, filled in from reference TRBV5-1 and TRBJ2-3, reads KAGVTQTPRYLIKTRGQQVTLSCSPISGHRSVSWYQQTPGQGLQFLFEYFSETQRNKGNFPGRFSGRQFSNSRSEMNVSTLELGDSALYLCASSPTGGDADTQYFGPGTRLTVL.

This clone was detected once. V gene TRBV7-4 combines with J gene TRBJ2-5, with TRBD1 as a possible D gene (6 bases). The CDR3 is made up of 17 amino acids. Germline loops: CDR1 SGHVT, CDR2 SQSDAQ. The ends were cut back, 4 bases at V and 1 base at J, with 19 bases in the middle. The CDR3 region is CASSCHQGTRPQETQYF. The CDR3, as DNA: TGTGCCAGCAGCTGCCACCAGGGGACACGTCCCCAAGAGACCCAGTACTTC.

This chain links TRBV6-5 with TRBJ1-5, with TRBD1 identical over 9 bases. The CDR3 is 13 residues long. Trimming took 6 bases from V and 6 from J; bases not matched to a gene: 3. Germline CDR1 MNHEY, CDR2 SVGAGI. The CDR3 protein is CASSQQGAQPQHF. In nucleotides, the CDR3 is TGTGCCAGCAGCCAACAGGGGGCTCAGCCCCAGCATTTT.

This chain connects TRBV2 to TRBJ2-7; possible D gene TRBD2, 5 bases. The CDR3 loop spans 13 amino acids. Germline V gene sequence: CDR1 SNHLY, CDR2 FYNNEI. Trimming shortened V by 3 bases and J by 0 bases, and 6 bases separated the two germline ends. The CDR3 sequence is CASSDGISYEQYF. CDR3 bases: TGTGCCAGCAGTGACGGGATCTCCTACGAGCAGTACTTC.

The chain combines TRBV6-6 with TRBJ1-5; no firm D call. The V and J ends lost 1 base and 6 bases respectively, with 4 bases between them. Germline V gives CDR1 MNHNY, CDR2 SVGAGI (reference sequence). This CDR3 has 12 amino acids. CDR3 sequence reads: CASSYWSQPQHF. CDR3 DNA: TGTGCCAGCAGTTACTGGAGTCAGCCCCAGCATTTT.

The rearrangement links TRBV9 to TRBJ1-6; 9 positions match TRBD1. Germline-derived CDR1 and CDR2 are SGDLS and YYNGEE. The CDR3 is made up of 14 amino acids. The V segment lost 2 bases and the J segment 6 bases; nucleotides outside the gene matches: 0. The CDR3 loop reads CASSVGQGNSPLHF. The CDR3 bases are TGTGCCAGCAGCGTGGGACAGGGTAATTCACCCCTCCACTTT.

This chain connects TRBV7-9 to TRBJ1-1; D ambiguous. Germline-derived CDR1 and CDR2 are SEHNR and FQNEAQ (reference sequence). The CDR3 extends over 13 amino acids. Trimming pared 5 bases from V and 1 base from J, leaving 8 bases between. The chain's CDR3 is CASSPPPNTEAFF. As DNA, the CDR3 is TGTGCCAGCAGCCCTCCTCCGAACACTGAAGCTTTCTTT.